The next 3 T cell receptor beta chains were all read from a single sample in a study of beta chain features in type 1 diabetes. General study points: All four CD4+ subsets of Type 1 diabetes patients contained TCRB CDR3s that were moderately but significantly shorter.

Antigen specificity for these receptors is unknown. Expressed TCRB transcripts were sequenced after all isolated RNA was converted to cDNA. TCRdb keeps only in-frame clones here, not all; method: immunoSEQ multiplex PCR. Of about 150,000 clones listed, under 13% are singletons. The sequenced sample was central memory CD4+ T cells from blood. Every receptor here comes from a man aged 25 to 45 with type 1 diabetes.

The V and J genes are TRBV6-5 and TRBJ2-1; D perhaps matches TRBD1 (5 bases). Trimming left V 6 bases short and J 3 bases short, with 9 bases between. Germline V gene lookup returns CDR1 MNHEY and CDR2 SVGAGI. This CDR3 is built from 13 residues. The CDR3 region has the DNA TGTGCCAGCAGCCACGACAGCTACAATGAGCAGTTCTTC. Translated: CASSHDSYNEQFF.

CDR3: CASSEGQGRGNEQFF. The CDR3 DNA is TGTGCCAGCAGTGAGGGACAGGGGAGGGGGAATGAGCAGTTCTTC. This chain links TRBV2 with TRBJ2-1, with 10 nucleotides matching TRBD1. This CDR3 is built from 15 residues. The ends lost 3 bases at V and 7 bases at J; junction bases unmatched: 6. Germline loops: CDR1 SNHLY, CDR2 FYNNEI.

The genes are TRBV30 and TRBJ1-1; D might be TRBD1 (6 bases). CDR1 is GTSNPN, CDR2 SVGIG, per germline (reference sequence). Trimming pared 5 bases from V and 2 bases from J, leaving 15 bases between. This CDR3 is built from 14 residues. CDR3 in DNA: TGTGCCTGGGGCACGGAACAGGGCAACACTGAAGCTTTCTTT. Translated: CAWGTEQGNTEAFF. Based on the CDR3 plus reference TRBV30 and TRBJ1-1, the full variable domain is SQTIHQWPATLVQPVGSPLSLECTVEGTSNPNLYWYRQAAGRGLQLLFYSVGIGQISSEVPQNLSASRPQDRQFILSSKKLLLSDSGFYLCAWGTEQGNTEAFFGQGTRLTVV.